The 5 T cell receptor beta chains listed next were all sequenced from one sample in a study of vaccination effects on CD4 cells after COVID-19 (dated by TCRdb to 2021 to 2024). The library was obtained by the immunoSEQ multiplex PCR assay. In its TCRdb copy, this immuneACCESS table keeps in-frame sequences only and misses some clones. Where compared with another copy, unresolved V genes explain less than half of these, and the others have no known cause. The sample table holds fewer than 80,000 clones, of which 74% were seen once. About 1.4% of the sample is in the top ten clones. The antigens of these receptors remain unknown. To identify antigen-specific CD4+ T cell clonotypes by their expansion, the ViraFEST assay first stimulated PBMC with viral peptide pools and then applied TCR sequencing. After less than 13 days of culture, CD4+ T cells were isolated with the EasySep CD4+ T cell isolation kit. Two doses of either the BNT162b2 or the mRNA-1273 mRNA SARS-CoV-2 vaccine were administered to participants.

Sequencing used CD4+ T cells from PBMCs cultured with HCoV-229E spike peptides, obtained after COVID-19 vaccination. The cell subset or site label here, explained by the study, means: HCoV-229E spike overlapping peptide pool stimulation. Source of these receptors: a human donor who received a COVID-19 vaccine.

V gene TRBV4-3 combines with J gene TRBJ1-2; no definite D call. The V gene's germline CDR1 is LGHNA and CDR2 YSLEER. Trimming left V 1 base short and J 1 base short, with 7 bases between. The CDR3 runs to 14 residues. The CDR3 bases are TGCGCCAGCAGCCAAGGGGCCTTTAACTATGGCTACACCTTC. It encodes CASSQGAFNYGYTF.

This rearrangement joins TRBV6-4 to TRBJ1-6, with TRBD1 matching 8 bases. Germline lookup yields CDR1 MRHNA and CDR2 SNTAGT. The CDR3 runs 15 residues. The junction had 6 bases not matched to a gene; V was cut back by 7 bases and J by 4 bases. DNA for the CDR3: TGTGCCAGCAAGCAGGGGGCCGCTTATAATTCACCCCTCCACTTT. Amino acid sequence: CASKQGAAYNSPLHF.

J is TRBJ2-3 and V is TRBV2; 8 nucleotides align to TRBD2. The trim removed 5 bases at V and 4 bases at J, leaving 5 bases unmatched. The CDR3 runs to 14 residues. Germline CDR1 and CDR2: SNHLY and FYNNEI. The CDR3 sequence is CASSSGTRADTQYF. The CDR3 DNA is TGTGCCAGCAGTTCCGGGACTAGAGCAGATACGCAGTATTTT.

This clone showed up just a few times. The rearrangement links TRBV11-2 to TRBJ2-2, with D hard to call. The CDR3 runs to 18 residues. CDR1 and CDR2 (germline): SGHAT, FQNNGV. The V gene lost 1 base and the J gene lost 0 bases, with 15 bases spanning the gap. DNA for the CDR3: TGTGCCAGCAGCTTAGTTGTCAGACTCTCTTCGAACACCGGGGAGCTGTTTTTT. It is translated as CASSLVVRLSSNTGELFF.

This clone was observed a single time. V is TRBV5-1 and J is TRBJ2-3, with 7 bases lining up with TRBD2. Germline trimming cut 0 bases from V and 5 bases from J; bases unmatched to any gene: 6. Germline V CDR1 and CDR2: SGHRS, YFSETQ. The CDR3 spans 15 residues. The CDR3 nucleotides are TGCGCCAGCAGCTTGGCGGGGCGGGGGTTAGATACGCAGTATTTT. Its translation is CASSLAGRGLDTQYF. The full variable domain, with the rest looked up from reference TRBV5-1 and TRBJ2-3, is KAGVTQTPRYLIKTRGQQVTLSCSPISGHRSVSWYQQTPGQGLQFLFEYFSETQRNKGNFPGRFSGRQFSNSRSEMNVSTLELGDSALYLCASSLAGRGLDTQYFGPGTRLTVL.